The sequence of this T cell receptor (beta chain) was determined in a study of cytomegalovirus exposure and HLA in healthy donors. Remarks on this clone: The antigen remains unidentified.

Germline CDR1 SGHRS, CDR2 YFSETQ. The CDR3 totals 16 residues. The ends lost 4 bases at V and 2 bases at J; junction bases unmatched: 6. PCR used 60 Vbeta primers and 13 Jbeta primers. The data were produced by immunoSEQ multiplex PCR, yet TCRdb's version contains in-frame clones alone and is incomplete. The sample has approximately 100,000 clones; just under 70% are singletons. General study findings and limits: Rarity held for most TCR sequences, but there were some public TCRs that occurred in many donors. Serostatus for CMV was the only available immune exposure information.

The sequenced material came from PBMCs. This chain connects TRBV5-1 to TRBJ2-3, with 11 bases matching TRBD2. This sequence originates from a woman aged 70-85 years in good health and CMV-seropositive. In DNA form, the CDR3 reads TGCGCCAGCAGCCCATTAGCGGGGGGGCCCACAGATACGCAGTATTTT. Its translation is CASSPLAGGPTDTQYF.